The entry that follows covers one T cell receptor (beta chain) sequence. About 0.5 to 1 ug RNA was reverse transcribed with random hexamers. TCRdb analysed the immunoSEQ multiplex PCR reads with MiXCR anew, one entry per CDR3 protein. This sample has more than 100,000 distinct CDR3 sequences; over 75% occur once, and the top ten carry 0.51%. This sample is part of a study of CD8 T cells in Susac syndrome. Negative isolation was used for CD8+ and CD4+ T cells, and FACS enrichment was applied to TEMRA cells. This CDR3 region has 14 residues. Germline CDR1 reads DFQATT; CDR2 reads SNEGSKA (reference sequence).

This TCR was sampled from a human donor with multiple sclerosis. The sequenced sample consisted of CD8+ T cells from PBMCs. The rearrangement links TRBV20-1 to TRBJ2-7; D perhaps matches TRBD2 (5 bases). The CDR3 sequence is CTKSTGKHTYEQYF. In DNA form, the CDR3 reads TGCACCAAGAGCACGGGAAAGCACACCTACGAGCAGTACTTC.